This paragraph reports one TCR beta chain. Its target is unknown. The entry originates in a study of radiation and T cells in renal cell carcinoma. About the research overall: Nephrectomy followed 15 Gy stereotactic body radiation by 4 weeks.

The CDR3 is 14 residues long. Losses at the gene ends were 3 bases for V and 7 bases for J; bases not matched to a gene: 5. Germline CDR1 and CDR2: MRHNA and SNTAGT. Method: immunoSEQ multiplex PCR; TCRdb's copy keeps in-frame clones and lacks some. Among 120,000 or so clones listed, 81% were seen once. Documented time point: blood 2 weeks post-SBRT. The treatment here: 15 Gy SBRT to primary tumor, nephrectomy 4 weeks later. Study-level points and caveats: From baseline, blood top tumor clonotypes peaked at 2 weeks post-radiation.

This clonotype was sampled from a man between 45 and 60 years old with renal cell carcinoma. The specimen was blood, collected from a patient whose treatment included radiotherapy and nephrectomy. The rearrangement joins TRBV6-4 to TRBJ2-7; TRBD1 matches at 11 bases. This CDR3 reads CASSERTGGREQYF. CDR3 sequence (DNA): TGTGCCAGCAGTGAGCGGACAGGGGGCAGGGAGCAGTACTTC.